The rows below give T cell receptor beta chains drawn from one sample of a study of T-cell reconstitution after alpha-beta-depleted transplantation in children. Each CDR3 protein gets one entry after TCRdb re-called the PCR reads with MiXCR. This sample has about 370,000 distinct CDR3 sequences; 20% occur once, and the top ten carry over 3.5%. Specimen: PBMCs from the stem cell graft donor, collected from the stem cell graft. The receptors shown here come from a human donor who donated a stem cell graft to a child with acute myeloid leukemia. The CDR3 runs from the conserved cysteine through the conserved F or W. D genes are given only for firm matches. Clone size, where shown, is once, few, many, or a class for clones that have expanded.

v_call	clone_size	j_call	d_call	cdr3_nt	cdr3_aa
TRBV20-1	many	TRBJ2-7	TRBD2	TGCAGTGCTAGAGTAGCGGGAAGATACGAGCAGTACTTC	CSARVAGRYEQYF
TRBV28	.	TRBJ2-7	.	TGTGCCAGCAGTTTTACGACGGAGAATGTCCATTACGAGCAGTACTTC	CASSFTTENVHYEQYF
TRBV28	few	TRBJ2-3	TRBD2	TGTGCCAGCAGTTTCACACCCGGACTAGCGGGAACCAAACTTCACACAGATACGCAGTATTTT	CASSFTPGLAGTKLHTDTQYF
TRBV28	few	TRBJ2-7	TRBD2	TGTGCCAGCAGGCCTAGCGGGATGTACGAGCAGTACTTC	CASRPSGMYEQYF
TRBV5-1	few	TRBJ1-2	.	TGCGCCAGCAGCCCTTCAGGGCCGTATGGCTACACCTTC	CASSPSGPYGYTF
TRBV5-4	.	TRBJ1-1	.	TGTGCCAGCACTCCGGACAGTAACACTGAAGCTTTCTTT	CASTPDSNTEAFF
TRBV4-3	medium-sized	TRBJ2-6	.	TGCGCCAGCAGCCAAGAGGATAGCGGCTCTGGGGCCAACGTCCTGACTTTC	CASSQEDSGSGANVLTF
TRBV24-1	few	TRBJ2-5	.	TGTGCCACCAGTGACGGACATTTCAAAGAGACCCAGTACTTC	CATSDGHFKETQYF
TRBV5-5	many	TRBJ2-3	.	TGTGCCAGCAGCAGTAGGGACAGCACAGATACGCAGTATTTT	CASSSRDSTDTQYF
TRBV27	.	TRBJ2-7	.	TGTGCCAGCACCCAAGGGCAGGTAGGGCCCTACGAGCAGTACTTC	CASTQGQVGPYEQYF
TRBV7-8	.	TRBJ2-2	.	TGTGCCAGCAGCTTAACGGGGGACCACGGGGAGCTGTTTTTT	CASSLTGDHGELFF
TRBV5-1	few	TRBJ2-7	TRBD1	TGCGCCAGCAGTAACCGGGACAGGGTATACTACGAGCAGTACTTC	CASSNRDRVYYEQYF
TRBV29-1	.	TRBJ2-1	.	TGCAGCGTTGAAGAGGAGCGAGACAGCTCCTACAATGAGCAGTTCTTC	CSVEEERDSSYNEQFF
TRBV4-1	.	TRBJ1-6	TRBD1	TGCGCCAGCAGCCTAACCGGGACAGCAGACCATTCACCCCTCCACTTT	CASSLTGTADHSPLHF
TRBV12-3/TRBV12-4	few	TRBJ2-1	.	TGTGCCAGCAGGGACTCATTCACCTACAATGAGCAGTTCTTC	CASRDSFTYNEQFF
TRBV20-1	many	TRBJ2-3	TRBD2	TGCAGTGCTAGCGGGACTAGCGGGTTCACAGATACGCAGTATTTT	CSASGTSGFTDTQYF
TRBV20-1	.	TRBJ1-1	.	TGCAGTGCTAGAGGGCAGGGACACACTGAAGCTTTCTTT	CSARGQGHTEAFF
TRBV12-5	.	TRBJ2-7	TRBD2	TGTGCTAGTGGGCGGACTAGCGGGAAAGACGAGCAGTACTTC	CASGRTSGKDEQYF
TRBV6-5	.	TRBJ2-2	TRBD2	TGTGCCAGCAGTTACGCTAGCGGGATCCCCGGGGAGCTGTTTTTT	CASSYASGIPGELFF
TRBV29-1	.	TRBJ2-5	TRBD2	TGCAGCGTTGAAGTCCCCTTGGGAACTATTCTAGCGGGACTTGGGGAGACCCAGTACTTC	CSVEVPLGTILAGLGETQYF
TRBV7-9	once	TRBJ2-7	TRBD1	TGTGCCAGCAGCACCAGACCGGACAGGGGGTACGAGCAGTACTTC	CASSTRPDRGYEQYF
TRBV25-1	many	TRBJ2-1	TRBD2	TGTGCCAGCAGTGAATCGGGCGGGAGCTCCTACAATGAGCAGTTCTTC	CASSESGGSSYNEQFF